In this sample, the clone carrying this TCR beta chain turned up a few times. This sample was included in a study of T-cell reconstitution after alpha-beta-depleted transplantation in children. TCRbeta library construction was performed incorporating unique molecular identifiers. Each CDR3 protein is one row after TCRdb ran MiXCR on the PCR reads. The repertoire has around 370,000 distinct CDR3 sequences, under 13% of them found once; the top ten carry 2% to 2.5%. Germline values: CDR1 SEHNR, CDR2 FQNEAQ (reference sequence). V was clipped by 2 bases and J by 6 bases, with 10 bases between them. This CDR3 is 13 amino acids long.

V gene TRBV7-9 combines with J gene TRBJ1-1; D is unresolved. The sequencing here drew on PBMCs from the stem cell graft donor, taken from the stem cell graft. The clonotype comes from a human donor who donated a stem cell graft to a child with acute lymphoblastic leukemia. Here the CDR3 reads CASSLHRRPEAFF. DNA for the CDR3: TGTGCCAGCAGCTTACATAGGCGACCTGAAGCTTTCTTT.